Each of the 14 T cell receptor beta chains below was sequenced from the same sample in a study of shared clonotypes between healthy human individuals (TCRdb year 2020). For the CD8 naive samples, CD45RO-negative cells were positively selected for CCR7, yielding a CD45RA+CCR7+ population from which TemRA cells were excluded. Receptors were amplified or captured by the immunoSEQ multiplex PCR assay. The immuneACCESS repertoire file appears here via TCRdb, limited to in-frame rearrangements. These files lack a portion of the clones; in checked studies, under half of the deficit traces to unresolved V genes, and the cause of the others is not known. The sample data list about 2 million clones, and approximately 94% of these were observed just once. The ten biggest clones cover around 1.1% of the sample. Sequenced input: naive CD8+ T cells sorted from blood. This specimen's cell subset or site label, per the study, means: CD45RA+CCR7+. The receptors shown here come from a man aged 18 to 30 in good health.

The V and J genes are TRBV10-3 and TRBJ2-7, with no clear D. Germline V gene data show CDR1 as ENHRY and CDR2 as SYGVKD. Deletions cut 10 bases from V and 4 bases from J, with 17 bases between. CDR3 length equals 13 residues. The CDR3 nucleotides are TGTGCCACCCAGGACCTTTCCCAATACGAGCAGTACTTC. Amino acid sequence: CATQDLSQYEQYF.

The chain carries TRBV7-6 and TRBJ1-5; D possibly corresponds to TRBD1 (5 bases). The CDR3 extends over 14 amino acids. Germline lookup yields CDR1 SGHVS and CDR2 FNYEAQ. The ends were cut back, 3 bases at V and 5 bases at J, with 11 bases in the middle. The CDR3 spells CASSFGAPDQPQHF. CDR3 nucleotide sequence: TGTGCCAGCAGCTTCGGGGCACCGGATCAGCCCCAGCATTTT.

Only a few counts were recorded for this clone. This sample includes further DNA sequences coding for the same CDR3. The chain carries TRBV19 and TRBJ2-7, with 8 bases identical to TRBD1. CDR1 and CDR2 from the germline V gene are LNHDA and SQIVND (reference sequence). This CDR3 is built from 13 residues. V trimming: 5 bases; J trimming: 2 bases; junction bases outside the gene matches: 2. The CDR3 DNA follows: TGTGCCAGTAGTGCGGGACAGGCCTACGAGCAGTACTTC. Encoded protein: CASSAGQAYEQYF.

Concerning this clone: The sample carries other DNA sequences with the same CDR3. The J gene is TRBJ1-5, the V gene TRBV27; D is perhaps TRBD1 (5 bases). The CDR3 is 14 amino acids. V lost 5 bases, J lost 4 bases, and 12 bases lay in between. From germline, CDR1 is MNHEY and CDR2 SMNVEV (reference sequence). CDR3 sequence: CASSPVGGNQPQHF. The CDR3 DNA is TGTGCCAGCAGTCCAGTGGGGGGAAATCAGCCCCAGCATTTT.

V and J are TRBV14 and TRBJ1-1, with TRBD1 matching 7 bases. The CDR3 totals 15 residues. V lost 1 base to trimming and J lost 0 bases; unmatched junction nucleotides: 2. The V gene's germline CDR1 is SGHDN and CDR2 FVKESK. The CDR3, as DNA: TGTGCCAGCAGCCAAGGAGGGGGCTTGAACACTGAAGCTTTCTTT. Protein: CASSQGGGLNTEAFF. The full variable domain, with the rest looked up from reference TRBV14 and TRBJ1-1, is EAGVTQFPSHSVIEKGQTVTLRCDPISGHDNLYWYRRVMGKEIKFLLHFVKESKQDESGMPNNRFLAERTGGTYSTLKVQPAELEDSGVYFCASSQGGGLNTEAFFGQGTRLTVV.

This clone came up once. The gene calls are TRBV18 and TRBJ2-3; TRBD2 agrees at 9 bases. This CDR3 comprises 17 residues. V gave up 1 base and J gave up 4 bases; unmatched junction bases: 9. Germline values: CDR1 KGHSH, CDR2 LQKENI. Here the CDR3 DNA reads TGTGCCAGCTCACCACACCTAGCGGGAAATTGGGCAGATACGCAGTATTTT. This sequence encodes CASSPHLAGNWADTQYF.

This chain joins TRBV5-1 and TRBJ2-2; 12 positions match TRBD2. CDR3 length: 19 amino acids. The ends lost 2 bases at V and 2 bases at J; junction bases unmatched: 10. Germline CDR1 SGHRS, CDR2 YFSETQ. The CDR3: CASSLGGLAGMDNTGELFF. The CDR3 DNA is TGCGCCAGCAGCTTAGGCGGACTAGCGGGGATGGATAACACCGGGGAGCTGTTTTTT.

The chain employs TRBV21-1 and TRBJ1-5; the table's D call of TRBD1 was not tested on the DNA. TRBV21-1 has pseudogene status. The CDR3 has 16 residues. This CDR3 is CASSTLRDRGNQPQHF. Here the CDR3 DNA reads TGTGCCAGCAGCACCCTCCGGGACAGGGGTAATCAGCCCCAGCATTTT.

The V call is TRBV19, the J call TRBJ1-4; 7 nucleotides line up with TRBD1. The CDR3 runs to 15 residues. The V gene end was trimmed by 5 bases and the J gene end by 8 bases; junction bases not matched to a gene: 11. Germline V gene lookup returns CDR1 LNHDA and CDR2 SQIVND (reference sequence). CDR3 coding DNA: TGTGCCAGTAGTTCGCCTGTAGGGGGCCGAGAAAAACTGTTTTTT. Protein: CASSSPVGGREKLFF.

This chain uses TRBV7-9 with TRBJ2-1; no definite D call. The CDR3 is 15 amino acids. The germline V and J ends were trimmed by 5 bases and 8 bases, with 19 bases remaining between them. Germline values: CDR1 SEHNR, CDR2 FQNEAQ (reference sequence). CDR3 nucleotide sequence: TGTGCCAGCAGCCCTCAGGCTAGACGTAGGGATGAGCAGTTCTTC. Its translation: CASSPQARRRDEQFF.

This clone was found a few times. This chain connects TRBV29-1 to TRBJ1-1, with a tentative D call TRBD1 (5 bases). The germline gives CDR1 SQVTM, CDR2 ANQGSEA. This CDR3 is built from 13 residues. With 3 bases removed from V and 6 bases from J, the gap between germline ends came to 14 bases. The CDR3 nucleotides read TGCAGCGTTGACCGGGACTGGAGTTCTGAAGCTTTCTTT. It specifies CSVDRDWSSEAFF.

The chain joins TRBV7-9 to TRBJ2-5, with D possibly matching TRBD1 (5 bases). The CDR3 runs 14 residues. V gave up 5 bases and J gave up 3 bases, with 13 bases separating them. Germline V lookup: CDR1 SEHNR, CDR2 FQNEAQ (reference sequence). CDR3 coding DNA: TGTGCCAGCAGCCTCATAGACAGCGAAGAGACCCAGTACTTC. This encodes CASSLIDSEETQYF.

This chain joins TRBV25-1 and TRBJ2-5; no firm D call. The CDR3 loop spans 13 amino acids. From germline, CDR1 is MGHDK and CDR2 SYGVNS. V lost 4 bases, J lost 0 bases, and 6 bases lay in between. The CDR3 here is CASSGGNQETQYF. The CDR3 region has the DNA TGTGCCAGCAGTGGCGGAAACCAAGAGACCCAGTACTTC.

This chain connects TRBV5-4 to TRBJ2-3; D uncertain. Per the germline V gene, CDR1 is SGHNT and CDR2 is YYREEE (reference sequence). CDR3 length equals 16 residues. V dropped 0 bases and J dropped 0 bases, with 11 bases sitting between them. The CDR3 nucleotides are TGTGCCAGCAGCTTGGAGGAGCCACTGAGCACAGATACGCAGTATTTT. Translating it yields CASSLEEPLSTDTQYF.